The rows below give T cell receptor beta chains drawn from one sample of a study of control samples from healthy donors and cancer patients. Produced via immunoSEQ multiplex PCR; TCRdb's table is partial and in-frame only. The sample lists over 150,000 clones; 85% to 95% were seen once. The sample consisted of blood. The receptors were gathered from a man aged 40-49 years in good health. Both conserved end residues are part of each CDR3. Fields, in order: D gene, clone size, V gene, J gene, CDR3 protein, CDR3 DNA. D genes are given only for firm matches. A row's size may be missing; if present it is once, few, many or a size class.

d_gene: NA; abundance: NA; v_gene: TRBV18; j_gene: TRBJ1-1; CDR3aa: CASSPASQRTAEAFF; CDR3nt: TGTGCCAGCTCACCAGCAAGCCAAAGGACAGCAGAAGCTTTCTTT
d_gene: NA; abundance: NA; v_gene: TRBV7-9; j_gene: TRBJ1-2; CDR3aa: CASSFLRGQSNLNYGYTF; CDR3nt: TGTGCCAGCAGCTTCCTCCGTGGACAGTCTAACCTTAACTATGGCTACACCTTC
d_gene: NA; abundance: NA; v_gene: TRBV7-2; j_gene: TRBJ1-2; CDR3aa: CASSLILRIDYGYTF; CDR3nt: TGTGCCAGCAGCTTAATTCTCAGGATTGACTATGGCTACACCTTC
d_gene: TRBD1; abundance: NA; v_gene: TRBV4-1; j_gene: TRBJ1-4; CDR3aa: CASSQLVGGASEKLFF; CDR3nt: TGCGCCAGCAGCCAACTGGTAGGGGGCGCGTCTGAAAAACTGTTTTTT
d_gene: NA; abundance: NA; v_gene: TRBV9; j_gene: TRBJ2-3; CDR3aa: CASSVDPRVSTDTQYF; CDR3nt: TGTGCCAGCAGCGTAGATCCTAGGGTAAGCACAGATACGCAGTATTTT
d_gene: TRBD1; abundance: NA; v_gene: TRBV2; j_gene: TRBJ1-2; CDR3aa: CASSSDRAGGYTF; CDR3nt: TGTGCCAGCAGCAGCGACAGGGCGGGTGGCTACACCTTC
d_gene: NA; abundance: NA; v_gene: TRBV19; j_gene: TRBJ1-6; CDR3aa: CASSADSIRSPLHF; CDR3nt: TGTGCCAGTAGTGCGGACAGTATTAGGTCACCCCTCCACTTT
d_gene: NA; abundance: NA; v_gene: TRBV28; j_gene: TRBJ1-2; CDR3aa: CAHSHRYGYTF; CDR3nt: TGTGCTCACTCACACCGCTATGGCTACACCTTC
d_gene: NA; abundance: NA; v_gene: TRBV4-2; j_gene: TRBJ1-1; CDR3aa: CASSQDIHLDGNTEAFF; CDR3nt: TGTGCCAGCAGCCAAGACATACATCTGGACGGGAACACTGAAGCTTTCTTT
d_gene: NA; abundance: NA; v_gene: TRBV7-9; j_gene: TRBJ1-1; CDR3aa: CASSLLPATEAFF; CDR3nt: TGTGCCAGCAGCTTACTTCCGGCAACTGAAGCTTTCTTT
d_gene: NA; abundance: NA; v_gene: TRBV18; j_gene: TRBJ1-4; CDR3aa: CASSPAGNEKLFF; CDR3nt: TGTGCCAGCTCACCGGCCGGGAATGAAAAACTGTTTTTT
d_gene: NA; abundance: NA; v_gene: TRBV2; j_gene: TRBJ2-7; CDR3aa: CASRGGLAGGSYEQYF; CDR3nt: TGTGCCAGCAGAGGTGGACTAGCAGGGGGATCCTACGAGCAGTACTTC
d_gene: NA; abundance: NA; v_gene: TRBV19; j_gene: TRBJ1-5; CDR3aa: CASSISDYSNQPQHF; CDR3nt: TGTGCCAGTAGTATCTCGGACTATAGCAATCAGCCCCAGCATTTT
d_gene: TRBD2; abundance: NA; v_gene: TRBV27; j_gene: TRBJ2-4; CDR3aa: CASSLTRGDKNIQYF; CDR3nt: TGTGCCAGCAGCCTGACTCGGGGGGACAAAAACATTCAGTACTTC
d_gene: NA; abundance: NA; v_gene: TRBV6-5; j_gene: TRBJ2-2; CDR3aa: CASTKSRTGELFF; CDR3nt: TGTGCCAGCACCAAATCGCGCACCGGGGAGCTGTTTTTT
d_gene: NA; abundance: NA; v_gene: TRBV3-1/TRBV3-2; j_gene: TRBJ2-7; CDR3aa: CASSQQPTYEQYF; CDR3nt: TGTGCCAGCAGCCAACAGCCGACCTACGAGCAGTACTTC
d_gene: NA; abundance: NA; v_gene: TRBV5-1; j_gene: TRBJ1-4; CDR3aa: CASRGRTGTNEKLFF; CDR3nt: TGCGCCAGCCGCGGCCGGACTGGAACTAATGAAAAACTGTTTTTT
d_gene: NA; abundance: NA; v_gene: TRBV19; j_gene: TRBJ1-2; CDR3aa: CASSPPRGYYGYTF; CDR3nt: TGTGCCAGTAGTCCCCCCAGAGGATACTATGGCTACACCTTC
d_gene: TRBD2; abundance: NA; v_gene: TRBV2; j_gene: TRBJ2-2; CDR3aa: CASSGPSGVTGELFF; CDR3nt: TGTGCCAGCAGTGGGCCTAGCGGGGTTACCGGGGAGCTGTTTTTT
d_gene: TRBD1; abundance: once; v_gene: TRBV12-3/TRBV12-4; j_gene: TRBJ1-2; CDR3aa: CASSLQGGEYTF; CDR3nt: TGTGCCAGCAGCCTCCAAGGGGGCGAATACACCTTC
d_gene: NA; abundance: NA; v_gene: TRBV6-5; j_gene: TRBJ1-1; CDR3aa: CASSYVTYSEAFF; CDR3nt: TGTGCCAGCAGTTACGTGACATACAGTGAAGCTTTCTTT
d_gene: NA; abundance: NA; v_gene: TRBV6-5; j_gene: TRBJ1-2; CDR3aa: CASRIQGIDGYTF; CDR3nt: TGTGCCAGCAGGATACAGGGAATAGATGGCTACACCTTC
d_gene: NA; abundance: NA; v_gene: TRBV10-3; j_gene: TRBJ2-3; CDR3aa: CAIKGVSLTDTQYF; CDR3nt: TGTGCCATCAAGGGTGTAAGTCTCACAGATACGCAGTATTTT
d_gene: NA; abundance: NA; v_gene: TRBV12-3/TRBV12-4; j_gene: TRBJ1-3; CDR3aa: CASQGYSGNTIYF; CDR3nt: TGTGCCAGTCAGGGCTACTCTGGAAACACCATATATTTT
d_gene: NA; abundance: NA; v_gene: TRBV6-1; j_gene: TRBJ1-2; CDR3aa: CASSEALGYGYTF; CDR3nt: TGTGCCAGCAGTGAAGCGCTTGGCTATGGCTACACCTTC
d_gene: NA; abundance: NA; v_gene: TRBV30; j_gene: TRBJ1-3; CDR3aa: CAWSVRAGNTIYF; CDR3nt: TGTGCCTGGAGTGTCAGGGCTGGAAACACCATATATTTT
d_gene: TRBD1; abundance: once; v_gene: TRBV19; j_gene: TRBJ1-3; CDR3aa: CASSSDRGTGNTIYF; CDR3nt: TGTGCCAGTAGTTCAGACAGGGGTACTGGAAACACCATATATTTT
d_gene: NA; abundance: NA; v_gene: TRBV24-1; j_gene: TRBJ2-3; CDR3aa: CALLTQYF; CDR3nt: TGTGCCCTCCTTACGCAGTATTTT
d_gene: NA; abundance: NA; v_gene: TRBV4-1; j_gene: TRBJ2-7; CDR3aa: CASSQGQIRSGYEQYF; CDR3nt: TGCGCCAGCAGCCAAGGCCAGATCCGTTCGGGCTACGAGCAGTACTTC
d_gene: TRBD1; abundance: NA; v_gene: TRBV6-1; j_gene: TRBJ2-7; CDR3aa: CASSEGDSLSYEQYF; CDR3nt: TGTGCCAGCAGTGAGGGGGACAGCCTCTCCTACGAGCAGTACTTC
d_gene: TRBD1; abundance: NA; v_gene: TRBV7-2; j_gene: TRBJ2-1; CDR3aa: CASSSSTGVSYNEQFF; CDR3nt: TGTGCCAGCAGCTCATCGACAGGGGTTTCCTACAATGAGCAGTTCTTC
d_gene: NA; abundance: NA; v_gene: TRBV4-1; j_gene: TRBJ1-1; CDR3aa: CASSPTILKGDTEAFF; CDR3nt: TGCGCCAGCAGCCCTACTATCTTAAAGGGAGACACTGAAGCTTTCTTT
d_gene: TRBD2; abundance: NA; v_gene: TRBV24-1; j_gene: TRBJ2-1; CDR3aa: CATSGGPSYNEQFF; CDR3nt: TGTGCCACCTCGGGGGGGCCCTCCTACAATGAGCAGTTCTTC
d_gene: NA; abundance: NA; v_gene: TRBV19; j_gene: TRBJ1-5; CDR3aa: CASGGGNSNQPQHF; CDR3nt: TGTGCCAGTGGGGGAGGGAATAGCAATCAGCCCCAGCATTTT
d_gene: NA; abundance: NA; v_gene: TRBV10-2; j_gene: TRBJ2-3; CDR3aa: CASRDFVGGGRADTQYF; CDR3nt: TGCGCCAGCAGGGACTTTGTAGGGGGGGGCCGCGCAGATACGCAGTATTTT
d_gene: NA; abundance: NA; v_gene: TRBV11-2; j_gene: TRBJ1-2; CDR3aa: CASSLGRGGLGYTF; CDR3nt: TGTGCCAGCAGCTTAGGGCGAGGGGGTCTTGGCTACACCTTC
d_gene: NA; abundance: NA; v_gene: TRBV5-5; j_gene: TRBJ1-5; CDR3aa: CASSLGVSNQPQHF; CDR3nt: TGTGCCAGCAGCTTGGGGGTTAGCAATCAGCCCCAGCATTTT
d_gene: TRBD1; abundance: NA; v_gene: TRBV27; j_gene: TRBJ1-6; CDR3aa: CASSTQGAPYNSPLHF; CDR3nt: TGTGCCAGCAGTACTCAGGGGGCACCCTATAATTCACCCCTCCACTTT
d_gene: NA; abundance: NA; v_gene: TRBV21-1; j_gene: TRBJ2-7; CDR3aa: CASSGQAPLF; CDR3nt: TGTGCCAGCAGCGGGCAGGCCCCTCTCTTC
d_gene: NA; abundance: NA; v_gene: TRBV30; j_gene: TRBJ1-4; CDR3aa: CAWSVLQATNEKLFF; CDR3nt: TGTGCCTGGAGTGTACTGCAGGCAACTAATGAAAAACTGTTTTTT
d_gene: TRBD1; abundance: NA; v_gene: TRBV3-1/TRBV3-2; j_gene: TRBJ1-4; CDR3aa: CASSQETGDEKLFF; CDR3nt: TGTGCCAGCAGCCAGGAGACAGGGGACGAAAAACTGTTTTTT
d_gene: NA; abundance: NA; v_gene: TRBV27; j_gene: TRBJ1-5; CDR3aa: CASGVYQPQHF; CDR3nt: TGTGCCAGCGGAGTGTATCAGCCCCAGCATTTT
d_gene: TRBD2; abundance: NA; v_gene: TRBV28; j_gene: TRBJ2-1; CDR3aa: CASSTSGGANEQFF; CDR3nt: TGTGCCAGCAGTACTAGCGGGGGGGCAAATGAGCAGTTCTTC
d_gene: NA; abundance: NA; v_gene: TRBV6-6; j_gene: TRBJ1-4; CDR3aa: CATRTERLKEKLFF; CDR3nt: TGTGCCACTCGGACAGAACGTCTAAAAGAAAAACTGTTTTTT
d_gene: TRBD1; abundance: NA; v_gene: TRBV5-1; j_gene: TRBJ1-6; CDR3aa: CASSRGTGPDNSPLHF; CDR3nt: TGCGCCAGCAGTAGAGGGACAGGGCCTGATAATTCACCCCTCCACTTT